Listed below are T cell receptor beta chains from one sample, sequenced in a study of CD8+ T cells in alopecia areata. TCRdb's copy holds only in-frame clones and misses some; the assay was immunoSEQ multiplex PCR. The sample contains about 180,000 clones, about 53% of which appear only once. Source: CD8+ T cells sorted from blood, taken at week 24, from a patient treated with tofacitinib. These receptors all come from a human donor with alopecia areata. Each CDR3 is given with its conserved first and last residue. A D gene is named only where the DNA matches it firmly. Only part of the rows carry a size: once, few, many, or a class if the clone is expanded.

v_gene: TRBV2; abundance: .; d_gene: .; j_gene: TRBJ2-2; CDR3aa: CASSEAPPLGSNTGELFF; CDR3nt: TGTGCCAGCAGTGAAGCGCCCCCCTTGGGCTCGAACACCGGGGAGCTGTTTTTT
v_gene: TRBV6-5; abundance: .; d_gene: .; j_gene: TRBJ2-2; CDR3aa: CASRMYREGTGELFF; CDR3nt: TGTGCCAGCAGGATGTACAGGGAGGGAACCGGGGAGCTGTTTTTT
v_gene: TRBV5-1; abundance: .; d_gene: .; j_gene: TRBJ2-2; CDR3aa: CASSLEAGSTGELFF; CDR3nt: TGCGCCAGCAGCTTGGAAGCAGGGAGCACCGGGGAGCTGTTTTTT
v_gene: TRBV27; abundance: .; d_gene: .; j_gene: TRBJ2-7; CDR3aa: CASSLGASYEQYF; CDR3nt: TGTGCCAGCAGTTTAGGGGCTTCCTACGAGCAGTACTTC
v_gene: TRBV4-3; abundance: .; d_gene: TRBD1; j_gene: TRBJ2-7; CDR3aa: CASSQDIGGPYEQYF; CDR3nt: TGCGCCAGCAGCCAAGATATAGGGGGCCCCTACGAGCAGTACTTC
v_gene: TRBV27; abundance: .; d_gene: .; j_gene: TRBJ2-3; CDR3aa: CASRSLSTDTQYF; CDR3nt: TGTGCCAGCAGGAGCCTTAGCACAGATACGCAGTATTTT
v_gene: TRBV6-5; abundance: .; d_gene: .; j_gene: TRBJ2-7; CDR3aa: CASSYGDNEQYF; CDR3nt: TGTGCCAGCAGTTACGGAGATAACGAGCAGTACTTC
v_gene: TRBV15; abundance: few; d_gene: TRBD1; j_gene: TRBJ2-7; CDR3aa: CATRTGTGSYEQYF; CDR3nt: TGTGCCACCAGAACGGGGACAGGTTCCTACGAGCAGTACTTC
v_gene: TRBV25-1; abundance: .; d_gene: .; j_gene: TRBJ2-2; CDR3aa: CASSGTTGELFF; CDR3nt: TGTGCCAGCAGTGGAACTACCGGGGAGCTGTTTTTT
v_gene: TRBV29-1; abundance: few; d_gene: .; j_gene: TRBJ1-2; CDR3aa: CSVESVYGYTF; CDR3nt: TGCAGCGTTGAGTCGGTCTATGGCTACACCTTC
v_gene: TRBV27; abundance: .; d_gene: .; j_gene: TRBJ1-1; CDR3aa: CASSFQGTEAFF; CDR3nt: TGTGCCAGCAGTTTCCAGGGAACCGAAGCTTTCTTT
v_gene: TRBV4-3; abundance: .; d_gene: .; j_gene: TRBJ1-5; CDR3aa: CASSQDWGNEQPQHF; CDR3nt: TGCGCCAGCAGCCAAGATTGGGGGAATGAACAGCCCCAGCATTTT
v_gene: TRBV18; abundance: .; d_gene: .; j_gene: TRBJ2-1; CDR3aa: CASSPWSVDTYNEQFF; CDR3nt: TGTGCCAGCTCACCATGGAGCGTGGACACCTACAATGAGCAGTTCTTC
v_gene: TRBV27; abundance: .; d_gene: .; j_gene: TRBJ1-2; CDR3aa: CASSLTGWDGYTF; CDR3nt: TGTGCCAGCAGTTTAACAGGGTGGGATGGCTACACCTTC
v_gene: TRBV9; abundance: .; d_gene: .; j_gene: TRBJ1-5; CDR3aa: CASSVAGTSGPQHF; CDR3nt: TGTGCCAGCAGCGTAGCCGGGACTTCGGGGCCCCAGCATTTT
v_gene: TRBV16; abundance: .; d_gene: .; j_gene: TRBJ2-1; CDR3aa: CASSPTLGGSEQFF; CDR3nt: TGTGCCAGCAGCCCCACGCTAGGGGGAAGCGAGCAGTTCTTC
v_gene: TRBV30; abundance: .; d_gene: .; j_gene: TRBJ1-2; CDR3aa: CAGEIDSTNYGYTF; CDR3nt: TGTGCCGGGGAGATAGACAGCACAAACTATGGCTACACCTTC
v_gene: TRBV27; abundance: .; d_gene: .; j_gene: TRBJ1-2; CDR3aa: CASREGGLNYGYTF; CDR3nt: TGTGCCAGCAGGGAGGGGGGGCTGAACTATGGCTACACCTTC
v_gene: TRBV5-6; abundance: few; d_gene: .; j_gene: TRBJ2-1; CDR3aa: CASSLVQANNEQFF; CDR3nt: TGTGCCAGCAGCTTGGTTCAGGCCAACAATGAGCAGTTCTTC
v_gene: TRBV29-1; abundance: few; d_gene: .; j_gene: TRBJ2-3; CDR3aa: CSANTDTQYF; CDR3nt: TGCAGCGCCAACACAGATACGCAGTATTTT
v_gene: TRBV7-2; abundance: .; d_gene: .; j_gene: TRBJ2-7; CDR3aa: CASSLARADYEQYF; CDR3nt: TGTGCCAGCAGCTTAGCCAGGGCCGACTACGAGCAGTACTTC
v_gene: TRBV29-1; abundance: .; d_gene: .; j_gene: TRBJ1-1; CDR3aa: CSVQRDTNTEAFF; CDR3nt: TGCAGCGTTCAGCGAGACACGAACACTGAAGCTTTCTTT
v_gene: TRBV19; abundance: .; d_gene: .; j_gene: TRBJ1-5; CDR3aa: CASQHRDIGQPQHF; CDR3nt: TGTGCCAGTCAGCACCGGGACATAGGACAGCCCCAGCATTTT
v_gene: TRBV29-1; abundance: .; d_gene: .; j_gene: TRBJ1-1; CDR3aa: CSVRDSNTEAFF; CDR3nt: TGCAGCGTGCGGGACTCTAACACTGAAGCTTTCTTT
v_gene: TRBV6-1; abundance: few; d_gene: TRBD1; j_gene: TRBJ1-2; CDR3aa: CASPKDRGGYGYTF; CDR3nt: TGTGCCAGCCCAAAGGACAGGGGAGGCTATGGCTACACCTTC
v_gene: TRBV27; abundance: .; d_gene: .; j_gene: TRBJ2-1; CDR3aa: CASSFPPNEQFF; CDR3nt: TGTGCCAGCAGTTTTCCCCCCAATGAGCAGTTCTTC
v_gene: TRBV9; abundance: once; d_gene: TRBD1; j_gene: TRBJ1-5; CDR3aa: CASSIGTGINQPQHF; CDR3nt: TGTGCCAGCAGCATTGGGACAGGGATCAATCAGCCCCAGCATTTT